This T cell receptor beta chain emerged from a study of blood T cell repertoires in COVID-19. Background on the study: Samples came from the United States, Italy and Spain, spanning acute and convalescent COVID-19.

V gave up 4 bases and J gave up 7 bases; unmatched junction bases: 12. Germline lookup yields CDR1 SGHRS and CDR2 YFSETQ. This CDR3 region has 15 residues. The authors' processing: Amplified reference gene primers provided the basis for estimating nucleated cell counts. Only in-frame clones appear in the TCRdb table, and some are missing; sequencing was by immunoSEQ multiplex PCR. V and J calls and clone size are those listed in that table; D and trimming were worked out from the DNA. The sample consists of tens of thousands of clones, 70% to 85% of them appearing once. This clone was seen only a few times.

Sequencing was done on a sample of peripheral blood. The TCR was taken from an older woman with acute or convalescent COVID-19. The J gene is TRBJ2-7, the V gene TRBV5-1, with 9 bases lining up with TRBD1. In nucleotides, the CDR3 is TGCGCCAGCAGCCGCCCACCACCGACAGGGGGAGAGCAGTACTTC. Residues: CASSRPPPTGGEQYF.